A selection of T cell receptor beta chains follows, all from one sample in a study of blood T cell repertoires in COVID-19. The data were produced by immunoSEQ multiplex PCR, yet TCRdb's version contains in-frame clones alone and is incomplete. The sample comprises a few hundred thousand clones, about nine tenths of which are singletons, and over 2% rests with the top ten. The sequencing sample was made of peripheral blood. The receptor source for this set is a man aged 25-45 years who had recovered from COVID-19. Both conserved end residues are part of each CDR3. The D gene is left open where the match is weak. Size values are once, few and many counts, or a class for expanded clones, and some rows have none.

size: once; J: TRBJ1-1; V: TRBV5-1; D: TRBD1; DNA: TGCGCCAGCAGCTCCGACAGGGCTACTGAAGCTTTCTTT; CDR3: CASSSDRATEAFF
size: .; J: TRBJ2-7; V: TRBV5-5; D: TRBD1; DNA: TGTGCCAGCAGCTTTTCATTCTCGACAGGGTACGAGCAGTACTTC; CDR3: CASSFSFSTGYEQYF
size: .; J: TRBJ1-2; V: TRBV12-3/TRBV12-4; D: .; DNA: TGTGCCAGCAGTCCCGGACTCTATGGCTACACCTTC; CDR3: CASSPGLYGYTF
size: .; J: TRBJ1-1; V: TRBV19; D: TRBD1; DNA: TGTGCCAGTAGTATACCCGGGACAGGGGTCACTGAAGCTTTCTTT; CDR3: CASSIPGTGVTEAFF
size: .; J: TRBJ1-6; V: TRBV7-8; D: .; DNA: TGTGCCAGCAGCTTAGTCCGGGGAGGTGGGAATTCACCCCTCCACTTT; CDR3: CASSLVRGGGNSPLHF
size: .; J: TRBJ1-6; V: TRBV5-1; D: TRBD1; DNA: TGCGCCAGCAGCCTCGGACAGGGGGCCTTGAGCTCCTATAATTCACCCCTCCACTTT; CDR3: CASSLGQGALSSYNSPLHF
size: .; J: TRBJ2-7; V: TRBV6-5; D: TRBD2; DNA: TGTGCCAGCACGAATAGCGGGGGCCCTTACGAGCAGTACTTC; CDR3: CASTNSGGPYEQYF
size: few; J: TRBJ1-3; V: TRBV5-5; D: TRBD1; DNA: TGTGCCAGCAGCCGAGTGGGACAGGGACCAAACACCATATATTTT; CDR3: CASSRVGQGPNTIYF
size: .; J: TRBJ1-1; V: TRBV5-4; D: TRBD1; DNA: TGTGCCAGCAGCTTGAGTTGGGACAGGCGATACACTGAAGCTTTCTTT; CDR3: CASSLSWDRRYTEAFF
size: few; J: TRBJ2-3; V: TRBV3-1/TRBV3-2; D: TRBD1; DNA: TGTGCCAGCAGCCAAGAGGAGACAGGGGAAGTCACAGATACGCAGTATTTT; CDR3: CASSQEETGEVTDTQYF
size: few; J: TRBJ1-2; V: TRBV12-3/TRBV12-4; D: .; DNA: TGTGCCAGCAGTTTATCTGAGAATGGCTACACCTTC; CDR3: CASSLSENGYTF
size: .; J: TRBJ2-1; V: TRBV5-4; D: TRBD2; DNA: TGTGCCAGCAGCCCTGACGGACTAGCGGGGGGGAGAAATGAGCAGTTCTTC; CDR3: CASSPDGLAGGRNEQFF
size: .; J: TRBJ1-4; V: TRBV10-3; D: TRBD1; DNA: TGTGCCATAAGGGGGCATCGAGGGAATGAAAAACTGTTTTTT; CDR3: CAIRGHRGNEKLFF
size: .; J: TRBJ1-5; V: TRBV18; D: TRBD1; DNA: TGTGCCAGCTCACCTTCTCTACCGGGACAGGGGGGGCAGCCCCAGCATTTT; CDR3: CASSPSLPGQGGQPQHF
size: .; J: TRBJ1-5; V: TRBV10-3; D: .; DNA: TGTGCCATCAGTGACCCAGGGGAGTACAATCAGCCCCAGCATTTT; CDR3: CAISDPGEYNQPQHF
size: .; J: TRBJ2-2; V: TRBV5-8; D: .; DNA: TGTGCCAGCACACCCTATCTTCGGGGGAAGACCGGGGAGCTGTTTTTT; CDR3: CASTPYLRGKTGELFF
size: .; J: TRBJ1-2; V: TRBV6-5; D: .; DNA: TGTGCCAGCAGTTACGGGCAGTTAAATGGCTACACCTTC; CDR3: CASSYGQLNGYTF
size: .; J: TRBJ2-1; V: TRBV5-1; D: .; DNA: TGCGCCAGCAGCTTAGAACGAGGAGACAATGAGCAGTTCTTC; CDR3: CASSLERGDNEQFF
size: .; J: TRBJ2-2; V: TRBV9; D: .; DNA: TGTGCCACCTCGCGGACCGGGGAGCTGTTTTTT; CDR3: CATSRTGELFF
size: .; J: TRBJ2-3; V: TRBV5-1; D: TRBD1; DNA: TGCGCCAGCAGCGCGGGGGGACAGGGGAGTTTGACAGATACGCAGTATTTT; CDR3: CASSAGGQGSLTDTQYF
size: .; J: TRBJ1-1; V: TRBV5-6; D: .; DNA: TGTGCCAGCAGCCTTGTACAGGGCGAAACTGAAGCTTTCTTT; CDR3: CASSLVQGETEAFF
size: few; J: TRBJ2-7; V: TRBV6-1; D: TRBD2; DNA: TGTGCCAGCAGTGAAGCTTCCCTCGGGGGGGCTGAGCAGTACTTC; CDR3: CASSEASLGGAEQYF
size: .; J: TRBJ1-6; V: TRBV27; D: .; DNA: TGTGCCAGCAGCCGAGGAGGGGTTTCACCCCTCCACTTT; CDR3: CASSRGGVSPLHF
size: .; J: TRBJ2-3; V: TRBV24-1; D: TRBD2; DNA: TGTGCCACCAGTGATACCCTGACTAGCGGGAGCACAGATACGCAGTATTTT; CDR3: CATSDTLTSGSTDTQYF
size: .; J: TRBJ2-3; V: TRBV10-1; D: TRBD1; DNA: TGCGCCAGCAGTGGGGACAGAAGAGGAGATACGCAGTATTTT; CDR3: CASSGDRRGDTQYF
size: .; J: TRBJ2-7; V: TRBV15; D: TRBD1; DNA: TGTGCCACCAGCAGTACGGACAGGGGACCCCACGAGCAGTACTTC; CDR3: CATSSTDRGPHEQYF
size: .; J: TRBJ2-2; V: TRBV11-2; D: .; DNA: TGTGCCAGCAGCCCCAAGGTGGAGCGACCCGGGGAGCTGTTTTTT; CDR3: CASSPKVERPGELFF
size: .; J: TRBJ2-5; V: TRBV5-1; D: TRBD2; DNA: TGCGCCAGCAGACTAGCGGGGGTGGAGACCCAGTACTTC; CDR3: CASRLAGVETQYF
size: .; J: TRBJ1-1; V: TRBV18; D: TRBD1; DNA: TGTGCCAGCCTTGAACAGGGGTATAGTTGGAACACTGAAGCTTTCTTT; CDR3: CASLEQGYSWNTEAFF
size: .; J: TRBJ1-2; V: TRBV6-5; D: .; DNA: TGTGCCAGCAGTTACGGCCGGGAAGGTGACTACACCTTC; CDR3: CASSYGREGDYTF
size: .; J: TRBJ2-7; V: TRBV18; D: TRBD2; DNA: TGTGCCAGCTCACCGGGAGGGAGTCCAGGGCACTACGAGCAGTACTTC; CDR3: CASSPGGSPGHYEQYF
size: .; J: TRBJ1-2; V: TRBV7-2; D: TRBD1; DNA: TGTGCCAGCAGCCCATACAGGGGAGAGTATGGCTACACCTTC; CDR3: CASSPYRGEYGYTF